The 13 T cell receptor beta chains reported below all come from one sample, sequenced in a study of shared clonotypes between healthy human individuals. Sequencing was performed with immunoSEQ multiplex PCR; in TCRdb, only in-frame clones are kept and a portion is missing. Here the sample spans about 2.1 million clones, around 93% being singletons. Terminally differentiated effector memory CD45RA+ cells were excluded by CCR7 positive selection of CD45RO-negative cells. The sequencing sample was made of naive CD8+ T cells from PBMCs. Receptor source: a young man in good health. Some clones in this sample may be carry-over from other donors' samples.

The chain joins TRBV14 to TRBJ2-3; 8 nucleotides line up with TRBD2. The CDR3 consists of 17 residues. Looked up from germline, CDR1 is SGHDN and CDR2 is FVKESK. J was trimmed by 0 bases and V by 5 bases; bases with no gene match: 10. CDR3 sequence: CASSARTSRSSTDTQYF. The CDR3 region has the DNA TGTGCCAGCAGCGCCCGGACTAGCCGGTCTAGCACAGATACGCAGTATTTT.

The chain uses TRBV27 and TRBJ2-7; TRBD2 agrees at 8 bases. The germline CDR1 and CDR2 sequences are MNHEY and SMNVEV (reference sequence). V was clipped by 3 bases and J by 6 bases; unmatched bases: 4. The CDR3 loop spans 13 amino acids. CDR3 residues: CASSLYTSGEQYF. The CDR3 DNA reads as TGTGCCAGCAGTTTGTATACTAGCGGCGAGCAGTACTTC.

V is TRBV4-3 and J is TRBJ2-6; D uncertain. V lost 1 base and J lost 0, with 10 bases in between. Germline V gene data show CDR1 as LGHNA and CDR2 as YSLEER. This CDR3 is 17 amino acids long. CDR3: CASSQVIGISGANVLTF. In DNA form, the CDR3 reads TGCGCCAGCAGCCAAGTCATAGGGATCTCTGGGGCCAACGTCCTGACTTTC.

The gene calls are TRBV6-1 and TRBJ2-7; D remains ambiguous. In germline, CDR1 is MNHNS, CDR2 SASEGT. The CDR3 contains 16 residues. Trimming left V 0 bases short and J 3 bases short, with 15 bases between. CDR3 sequence: CASSEAVRPYGYEQYF. The CDR3 DNA reads as TGTGCCAGCAGTGAAGCAGTTCGGCCATACGGCTACGAGCAGTACTTC.

The chain has TRBV4-1 and TRBJ2-5; D possibly corresponds to TRBD2 (6 bases). Germline lookup yields CDR1 MGHRA and CDR2 YSYEKL. Between the trimmed V and J ends, which lost 1 base and 2 bases, there was a span of 8 bases. This CDR3 contains 14 residues. As DNA, the CDR3 is TGCGCCAGCAGCCAAGCGGGACTTCAAGAGACCCAGTACTTC. It codes for CASSQAGLQETQYF.

This chain connects TRBV11-2 to TRBJ2-7, with 10 nucleotides matching TRBD2. The J segment lost 7 bases and the V segment lost 9 bases, leaving 15 bases of the junction unmatched. CDR1 is SGHAT and CDR2 is FQNNGV in the germline V gene. This CDR3 is 15 amino acids long. The CDR3 nucleotides read TGTGCCAGTAGACTAGCGGGTTCCCCTCCCGGGGAGCAGTACTTC. It translates to CASRLAGSPPGEQYF.

Here the CDR3 reads CASSLAKADYEQYF. CDR3 DNA sequence: TGTGCCAGCAGCTTAGCGAAGGCAGACTACGAGCAGTACTTC. This chain links TRBV7-2 with TRBJ2-7, with no clear D. This CDR3 spans 14 amino acids. V was trimmed by 0 bases and J by 3 bases, leaving 9 bases between them. The germline V gene has CDR1 SGHTA and CDR2 FQGNSA.

The chain carries TRBV6-1 and TRBJ1-5; possibly TRBD1 for D (5 bases). The CDR3 extends over 16 amino acids. The V and J ends lost 2 bases and 2 bases respectively, with 13 bases between them. The V gene's germline CDR1 is MNHNS and CDR2 SASEGT. The CDR3 region has the DNA TGTGCCAGCAGTGAATGGGGGGGGGAGGGCAATCAGCCCCAGCATTTT. Amino acids: CASSEWGGEGNQPQHF.

This sequence joins TRBV19 and TRBJ2-2; possible D gene TRBD2, 7 bases. Trimming took off 3 bases at V and 3 bases at J, with 11 bases between the two ends. Per germline, CDR1 LNHDA and CDR2 SQIVND (reference sequence). The CDR3 extends over 15 amino acids. Written as DNA, the CDR3 is TGTGCCAGTAGTATCCGGGGGGCGGACACCGGGGAGCTGTTTTTT. It translates to CASSIRGADTGELFF.

On this clone: Other DNA sequences in the same sample also yield this CDR3. This chain connects TRBV11-2 to TRBJ2-6; 7 bases line up with TRBD1. Trimming took 4 bases from V and 4 from J; bases not matched to a gene: 7. The CDR3 has 16 residues. The V gene's germline CDR1 is SGHAT and CDR2 FQNNGV. CDR3 protein: CASSSRTGSGANVLTF. CDR3 bases: TGTGCCAGCAGCTCGCGGACAGGTTCGGGGGCCAACGTCCTGACTTTC.

In nucleotides, the CDR3 is TGCGCCAGCAGCTCACCCCTAGCGGGAGCTTTTAATTCCCGCGATGAGCAGTTCTTC. This encodes CASSSPLAGAFNSRDEQFF. The chain carries TRBV5-1 and TRBJ2-1; the match to TRBD2 covers 10 bases. This CDR3 region has 19 residues. V shed 3 bases, J shed 8 bases, and the junction held 20 bases outside the gene matches. Germline assignment: CDR1 SGHRS and CDR2 YFSETQ.

This chain joins TRBV28 and TRBJ2-7; D ambiguous. V gave up 4 bases and J gave up 2 bases, with 12 bases separating them. Looked up from germline, CDR1 is MDHEN and CDR2 is SYDVKM. The length of the CDR3 is 14 residues. The DNA for the CDR3 is TGTGCCAGCAGTTCCCTCCTGGGGACCTACGAGCAGTACTTC. Its protein is CASSSLLGTYEQYF.

J is TRBJ1-2 and V is TRBV11-3, with no clear D. The CDR3 spans 14 residues. V was shortened by 1 base and J by 4 bases, with 10 bases between the two germline ends. Germline CDR1 SGHNT, CDR2 YENEEA. The CDR3 region is CASSLGPRFYGYTF. The CDR3 nucleotides read TGTGCCAGCAGCTTAGGCCCACGCTTCTATGGCTACACCTTC.